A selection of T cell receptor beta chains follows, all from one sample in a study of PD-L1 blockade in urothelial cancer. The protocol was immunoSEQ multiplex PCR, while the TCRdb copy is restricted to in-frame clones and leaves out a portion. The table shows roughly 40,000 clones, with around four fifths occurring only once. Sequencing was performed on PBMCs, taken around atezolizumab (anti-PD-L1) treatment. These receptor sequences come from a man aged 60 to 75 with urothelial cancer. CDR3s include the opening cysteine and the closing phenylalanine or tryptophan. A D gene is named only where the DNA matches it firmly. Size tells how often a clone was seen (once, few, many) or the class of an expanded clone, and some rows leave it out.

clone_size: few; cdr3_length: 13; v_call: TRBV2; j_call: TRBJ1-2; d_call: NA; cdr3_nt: TGTGCCAGCAGGAGGACAGAGAACTATGGCTACACCTTC; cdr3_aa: CASRRTENYGYTF
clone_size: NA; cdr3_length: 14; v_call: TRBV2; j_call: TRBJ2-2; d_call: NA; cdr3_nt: TGTGCCAGCCGGTACAGGGCGAACACCGGGGAGCTGTTTTTT; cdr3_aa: CASRYRANTGELFF
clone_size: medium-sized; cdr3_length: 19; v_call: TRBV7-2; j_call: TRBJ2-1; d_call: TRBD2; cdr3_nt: TGTGCCAGCAGCCGCGAGGTCGGACTAGCGGGAAATAACTACAATGAGCAGTTCTTC; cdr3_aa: CASSREVGLAGNNYNEQFF
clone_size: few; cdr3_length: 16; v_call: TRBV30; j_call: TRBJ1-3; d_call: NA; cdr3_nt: TGTGCCTGGAGTTACAGGGTTCCGGCCTCTGGAAACACCATATATTTT; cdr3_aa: CAWSYRVPASGNTIYF
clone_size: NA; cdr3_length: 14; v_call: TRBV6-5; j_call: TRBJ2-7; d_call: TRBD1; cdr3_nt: TGTGCCAGCACCCAGGACAGGGGGGGCAACGAGCAGTACTTC; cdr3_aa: CASTQDRGGNEQYF
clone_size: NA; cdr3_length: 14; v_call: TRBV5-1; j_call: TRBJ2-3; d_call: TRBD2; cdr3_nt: TGCGCCAGCAGCCGGCCGGGGGGTGCAGATACGCAGTATTTT; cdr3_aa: CASSRPGGADTQYF
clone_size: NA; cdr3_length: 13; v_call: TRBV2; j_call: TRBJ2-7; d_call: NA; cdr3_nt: TGTGCCAGCAGTGTAGGGAGCTCCTACGAGCAGTACTTC; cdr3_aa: CASSVGSSYEQYF
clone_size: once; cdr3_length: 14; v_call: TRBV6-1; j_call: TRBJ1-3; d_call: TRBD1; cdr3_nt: TGTGCCAGCAGGGACAGGGGGCATGAAAACACCATATATTTT; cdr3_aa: CASRDRGHENTIYF
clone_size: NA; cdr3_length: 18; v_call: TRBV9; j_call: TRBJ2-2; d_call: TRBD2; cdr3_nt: TGTGCCAGCAGCTTTGCTCCGGGCCCCGGGAGGTACACCGGGGAGCTGTTTTTT; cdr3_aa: CASSFAPGPGRYTGELFF
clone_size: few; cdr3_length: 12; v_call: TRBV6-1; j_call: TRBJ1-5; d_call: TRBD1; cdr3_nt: TGTGCCAGCAAGCAGGGGGAACAGCCCCAGCATTTT; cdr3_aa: CASKQGEQPQHF
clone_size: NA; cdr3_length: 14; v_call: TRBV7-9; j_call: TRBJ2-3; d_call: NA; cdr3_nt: TGTGCCAGTCGGCAGGGCGGAGGCACAGATACGCAGTATTTT; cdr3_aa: CASRQGGGTDTQYF
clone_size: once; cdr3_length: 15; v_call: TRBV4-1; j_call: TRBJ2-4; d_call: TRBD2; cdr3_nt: TGCGCCAGCAGCCAAGAGGCGGGGGGGCTTGGAATTCAGTACTTC; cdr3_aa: CASSQEAGGLGIQYF
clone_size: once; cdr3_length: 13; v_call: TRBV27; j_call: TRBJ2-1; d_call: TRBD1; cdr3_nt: TGTGCCAGCAGGGGACAGGGCATGGGAGAGCAGTTCTTC; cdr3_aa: CASRGQGMGEQFF
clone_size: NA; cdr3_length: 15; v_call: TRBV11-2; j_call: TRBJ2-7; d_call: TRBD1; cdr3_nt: TGTGCCAGCAGCTTAAGCCAGGGACAGACCTACGAGCAGTACTTC; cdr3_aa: CASSLSQGQTYEQYF
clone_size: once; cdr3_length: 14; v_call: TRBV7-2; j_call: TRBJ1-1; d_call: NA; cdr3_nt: TGTGCCAGCAGCTCCCGACCGGGGGTCACTGAAGCTTTCTTT; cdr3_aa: CASSSRPGVTEAFF
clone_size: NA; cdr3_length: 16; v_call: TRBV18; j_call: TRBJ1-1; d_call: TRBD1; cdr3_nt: TGTGCCAGCTCACCACCTCTCGGACAGGGGGCCACTGAAGCTTTCTTT; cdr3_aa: CASSPPLGQGATEAFF
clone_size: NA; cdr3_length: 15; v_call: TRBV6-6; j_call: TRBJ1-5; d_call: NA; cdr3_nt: TGTGCCAGCAGTTACAGGGCCGGCGGGAATCAGCCCCAGCATTTT; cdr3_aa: CASSYRAGGNQPQHF
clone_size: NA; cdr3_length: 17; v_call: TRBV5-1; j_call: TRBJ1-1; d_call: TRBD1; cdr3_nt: TGCGCCAGCAGCTTAAACCGGGACAGCCAGCCCAACACTGAAGCTTTCTTT; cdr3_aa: CASSLNRDSQPNTEAFF
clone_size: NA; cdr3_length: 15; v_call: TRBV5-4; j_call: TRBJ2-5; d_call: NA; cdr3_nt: TGTGCCAGCAGCCGCGCGGAGGGGTCTCTAGAGACCCAGTACTTC; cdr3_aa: CASSRAEGSLETQYF
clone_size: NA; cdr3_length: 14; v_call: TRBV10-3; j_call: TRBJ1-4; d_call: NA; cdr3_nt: TGTGCCATCAGTGAGGGCAGGGCTAATGAAAAACTGTTTTTT; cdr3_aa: CAISEGRANEKLFF
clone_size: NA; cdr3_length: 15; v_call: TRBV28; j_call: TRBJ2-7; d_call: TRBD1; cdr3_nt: TGTGCCAGCAGTTTAGGTGGACAGGGAGCGTACGAGCAGTACTTC; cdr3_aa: CASSLGGQGAYEQYF
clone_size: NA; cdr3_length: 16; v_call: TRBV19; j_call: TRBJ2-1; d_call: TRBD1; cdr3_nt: TGTGCCAGTAGTTCAATCCGGGACAGCATCTACAATGAGCAGTTCTTC; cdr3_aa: CASSSIRDSIYNEQFF
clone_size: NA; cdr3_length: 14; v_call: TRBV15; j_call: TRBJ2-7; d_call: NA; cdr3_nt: TGTGCCACCAGCGCGGCCCCCGCGGCACACGAGCAGTACTTC; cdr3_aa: CATSAAPAAHEQYF
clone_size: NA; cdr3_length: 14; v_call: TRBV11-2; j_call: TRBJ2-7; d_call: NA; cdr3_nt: TGTGCCAGCAGCTTAGAAAGTTTCACAAACGAGCAGTACTTC; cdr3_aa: CASSLESFTNEQYF
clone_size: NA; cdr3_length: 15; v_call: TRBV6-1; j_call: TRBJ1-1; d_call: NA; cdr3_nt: TGTGCCAGCAGTGAAGGTCGGCGGATGAACACTGAAGCTTTCTTT; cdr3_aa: CASSEGRRMNTEAFF
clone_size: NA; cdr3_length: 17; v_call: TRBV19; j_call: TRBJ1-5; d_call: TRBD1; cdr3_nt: TGTGCCAGTAGTAAATACCCCGGACAGGCCGGCAATCAGCCCCAGCATTTT; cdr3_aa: CASSKYPGQAGNQPQHF
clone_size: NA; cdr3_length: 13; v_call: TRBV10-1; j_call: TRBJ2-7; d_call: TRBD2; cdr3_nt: TGCGCCAGCAGTGCAAGCGGGAGCTACGAGCAGTACTTC; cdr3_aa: CASSASGSYEQYF
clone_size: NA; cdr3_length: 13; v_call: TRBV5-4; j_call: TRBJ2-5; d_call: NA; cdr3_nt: TGTGCCAGCAGCCCGCGGGGTCAAGAGACCCAGTACTTC; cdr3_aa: CASSPRGQETQYF
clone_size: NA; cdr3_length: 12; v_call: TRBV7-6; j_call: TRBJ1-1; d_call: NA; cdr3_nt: TGTGCCAGCAGCTCAGTATTGACTGAAGCTTTCTTT; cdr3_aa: CASSSVLTEAFF